The 22 T cell receptor beta chains in this list originate from one sample, sequenced in a study of T cell clonality in common variable immunodeficiency. Method: immunoSEQ multiplex PCR; TCRdb's copy keeps in-frame clones and lacks some. The sample lists fewer than 50,000 clones, none appearing once, the ten largest making up 1.3% to 1.5%. Sample: peripheral blood mononuclear cells. All receptors derive from a person aged 18 to 75 in good health.

There are many counts of this clone. The sequence runs out 3 residues before the end of the CDR3; the remainder is reconstructed from the germline J gene. The chain links TRBV19 to TRBJ1-2; 11 nucleotides match TRBD1. V gave up 8 bases and J gave up 7 bases; unmatched junction bases: 9. The germline V gene encodes CDR1 LNHDA and CDR2 SQIVND (reference sequence). The CDR3 has 14 amino acids. CDR3 in amino acids: CASLRTGGNLGYTF. Partial CDR3 DNA: TGTGCCAGTCTCCGGACAGGGGGCAATCTTGGC.

This clone came up many times. The CDR3 end is not reached by the read, which stops 3 residues before it; the germline J gene fills it in. The chain employs TRBV10-3 and TRBJ1-1, with TRBD1 as a possible D gene (6 bases). Trimming left V 9 bases short and J 0 bases short, with 17 bases between. From germline, CDR1 is ENHRY and CDR2 SYGVKD. The CDR3 is made up of 15 amino acids. This CDR3 reads CAISSGEGMNTEAFF. Incomplete CDR3 DNA: TGTGCCATATCTTCAGGGGAGGGGATGAACACTGAA.

This clone was counted ten times or more. This CDR3 is CAWSEGLVGNTIYF. The DNA read from the CDR3 is TGTGCCTGGAGCGAGGGTTTAGTTGGAAACACC. The rearrangement joins TRBV30 to TRBJ1-3; the D is unclear. The CDR3 end is not reached by the read, which stops 3 residues before it; the germline J gene fills it in. V shed 3 bases and J shed 3 bases, with 12 bases lying between them. Germline assignment: CDR1 GTSNPN and CDR2 SVGIG (reference sequence). The CDR3 sequence is 14 residues long.

Ten or more counts support this clone. Read coverage stops 3 residues before the CDR3 terminus; the germline J gene supplies the remainder. V is TRBV5-1 and J is TRBJ2-7, with TRBD1 identical over 7 bases. CDR3 length: 18 amino acids. Germline loops: CDR1 SGHRS, CDR2 YFSETQ. V lost 4 bases to trimming and J lost 4 bases; unmatched junction nucleotides: 20. CDR3 amino acids: CASSQTGTVSFRGYEQYF. CDR3 DNA, as far as it was read: TGCGCCAGCAGCCAAACCGGGACAGTCTCCTTCCGCGGTTACGAG.

In this sample, this clone turned up a few times. Sequencing ends 3 residues short of the CDR3 end; the germline J gene provides the rest. The genes are TRBV7-2 and TRBJ1-2; no firm D call. CDR1 SGHTA and CDR2 FQGNSA come from the germline V gene. The CDR3 spans 15 residues. The CDR3 DNA, read in part, is TGTGCCAGCAGCTTAAGAGGACTAGCGGTCGTAGAC. It encodes CASSLRGLAVVD. The complete CDR3 sequence is CASSLRGLAVVDYTF.

This clone came up many times. The sequence runs out 3 residues before the end of the CDR3; the remainder is reconstructed from the germline J gene. The J gene is TRBJ2-3, the V gene TRBV11-2; no definite D call. Per the germline V gene, CDR1 is SGHAT and CDR2 is FQNNGV. This CDR3 has 14 amino acids. CDR3 sequence: CASSLSSAVRTQYF. The CDR3 DNA, read in part, is TGTGCCAGCAGCTTATCTTCCGCCGTGAGGACG. The variable domain in full, completed from reference TRBV11-2 and TRBJ2-3, reads EAGVAQSPRYKIIEKRQSVAFWCNPISGHATLYWYQQILGQGPKLLIQFQNNGVVDDSQLPKDRFSAERLKGVDSTLKIQPAKLEDSAVYLCASSLSSAVRTQYFGPGTRLTVL.

This clone was recorded many times. The CDR3 goes on 3 residues after the read ends, and that part is filled in from the germline J gene. The V gene is TRBV20-1, the J gene TRBJ2-7, with 16 bases aligning to TRBD2. V was clipped by 6 bases and J by 2 bases; unmatched bases: 4. The CDR3 is made up of 15 amino acids. Germline loops: CDR1 DFQATT, CDR2 SNEGSKA (reference sequence). CDR3 DNA (partial): TGCAGTGCCCTCGGGACTAGCGGGAGGGCCTACGAG. It translates to CSALGTSGRAYE. The full-length CDR3 reads as CSALGTSGRAYEQYF.

In its sample, this clone was seen many times. From the germline J gene comes the end of the CDR3, since the read stops 3 residues before it. V gene TRBV18 combines with J gene TRBJ2-3; 11 bases are shared with TRBD2. The length of the CDR3 is 19 residues. J lost 4 bases, V lost 6 bases, and 18 bases had no gene match. The V gene's germline CDR1 is KGHSH and CDR2 LQKENI. The CDR3 bases that were read are TGTGCCAGCTCGGAAAAGACGGGACTAGCGGTTTATGGGGCAGATACG. Translating it yields CASSEKTGLAVYGADT. The CDR3, in full, reads CASSEKTGLAVYGADTQYF.

This clone was recorded at least ten times. The read ends 3 residues early relative to the CDR3; the germline J gene fills the gap. The chain joins TRBV30 to TRBJ2-5; D is uncertain. Trimming took 0 bases from V and 4 from J, leaving 9 bases between them. The CDR3 runs to 13 residues. CDR1 is GTSNPN, CDR2 SVGIG, per germline (reference sequence). The CDR3 spells CAWSVQFRETQYF. The part of the CDR3 DNA that was read is TGTGCCTGGAGTGTACAATTTCGAGAGACC.

This clone was counted many times. The CDR3 spells CASNPGVDRNQPQHF. The CDR3 DNA, read in part, is TGTGCCAGCAACCCCGGGGTTGATCGCAATCAGCCC. The chain employs TRBV6-2 or TRBV6-3 and TRBJ1-5; D not certain. From the germline J gene comes the end of the CDR3, since the read stops 3 residues before it. This CDR3 comprises 15 residues. V dropped 7 bases and J dropped 2 bases, with 15 bases sitting between them. CDR1 MNHEY and CDR2 SVGEGT come from the germline V gene.

This clone was counted many times. CDR3 bases read: TGTGCCAGCAGCCCCGGGGGACAGACGATTATCAATCAGCCC. Translation: CASSPGGQTIINQP. Given in full, the CDR3 is CASSPGGQTIINQPQHF. V is TRBV4-2 and J is TRBJ1-5, with 7 bases matching TRBD1. The CDR3 goes on 3 residues after the read ends, and that part is filled in from the germline J gene. The germline V gene has CDR1 LGHNA and CDR2 YNFKEQ. The length of the CDR3 is 17 residues. The J segment lost 3 bases and the V segment lost 4 bases, leaving 12 bases of the junction unmatched.

This clone rates as medium-sized. CDR3: CSARGGQILQETQYF. The CDR3 DNA, read in part, is TGCAGTGCTAGAGGGGGCCAGATTCTACAAGAGACC. The V gene is TRBV20-1, the J gene TRBJ2-5; a weak D match, TRBD1 (5 bases). The sequence runs out 3 residues before the end of the CDR3; the remainder is reconstructed from the germline J gene. Germline V gene data show CDR1 as DFQATT and CDR2 as SNEGSKA (reference sequence). Trimming stripped 1 base from V and 2 bases from J, with 14 bases between. This CDR3 comprises 15 residues.

This clone has a count of ten or more. The DNA ends 3 residues before the CDR3 does, and the rest of the CDR3 is filled in from the germline J gene. The V call is TRBV20-1, the J call TRBJ2-1; D perhaps matches TRBD2 (5 bases). V was cut by 5 bases and J by 4 bases, with 12 bases left in between. Germline values: CDR1 DFQATT, CDR2 SNEGSKA (reference sequence). This CDR3 comprises 13 residues. Incomplete CDR3 DNA: TGCAGTGCTCTTACCACGGGGTACAATGAG. It specifies CSALTTGYNE. Given in full, the CDR3 is CSALTTGYNEQFF.

In its sample, this clone was seen a few times. The read is 3 residues too short to cover the CDR3 end, so that end is filled in from the germline J gene. The chain combines TRBV7-2 with TRBJ1-1, with 7 bases lining up with TRBD1. The CDR3 is made up of 15 amino acids. Germline CDR1 and CDR2: SGHTA and FQGNSA. The sequenced part of the CDR3 DNA is TGTGCCAGCAGCGTAACCGGGACAGCCCAAGAGACA. Encoded protein: CASSVTGTAQET. In full, the CDR3 reads CASSVTGTAQETAFF.

A word on this clone: The read stops 3 residues short of the end of the CDR3; the missing end is completed from the germline J gene. The gene calls are TRBV20-1 and TRBJ2-7; 8 bases agree with TRBD2. Per germline, CDR1 DFQATT and CDR2 SNEGSKA (reference sequence). The CDR3 consists of 16 residues. The ends lost 5 bases at V and 5 bases at J; junction bases unmatched: 17. The part of the CDR3 DNA that was read is TGCAGTGCTTACCCAATAGCGGGAATAACCTACAACGAG. It specifies CSAYPIAGITYNE. The whole CDR3 sequence reads CSAYPIAGITYNEQYF.

This clone came up a few times. Read coverage stops 3 residues before the CDR3 terminus; the germline J gene supplies the remainder. J is TRBJ2-2 and V is TRBV5-1, with 10 bases matching TRBD2. The V segment lost 4 bases and the J segment 0 bases; nucleotides outside the gene matches: 3. CDR1 is SGHRS, CDR2 YFSETQ, per germline. This CDR3 is 16 amino acids long. The CDR3 sequence: CASSGLAVSNTGELFF. CDR3 bases read: TGCGCCAGCAGCGGACTAGCGGTCTCGAACACCGGGGAG. Supplemented by reference TRBV5-1 and TRBJ2-2, the full variable domain reads KAGVTQTPRYLIKTRGQQVTLSCSPISGHRSVSWYQQTPGQGLQFLFEYFSETQRNKGNFPGRFSGRQFSNSRSEMNVSTLELGDSALYLCASSGLAVSNTGELFFGEGSRLTVL.

This clone has a count of ten or more. The CDR3 end is not reached by the read, which stops 3 residues before it; the germline J gene fills it in. The rearrangement joins TRBV30 to TRBJ2-7; D remains ambiguous. V was shortened by 7 bases and J by 6 bases, with 16 bases between the two germline ends. The germline gives CDR1 GTSNPN, CDR2 SVGIG (reference sequence). The CDR3 is 12 residues long. CDR3 DNA, as far as it was read: TGTGCCTCGATCGAAGTCAAAGGCGAG. Residues: CASIEVKGE. The complete CDR3 reads CASIEVKGEQYF.

As concerns this clone: One end of the junction fails to match germline, which may point to a read error. The sequence runs out 3 residues before the end of the CDR3; the remainder is reconstructed from the germline J gene. The rearrangement uses TRBV7-7 and TRBJ2-3; no clear D gene. Germline CDR1 is SSHAT and CDR2 is FNYEAQ (reference sequence). The CDR3 has 15 residues. The CDR3 reads CASSRDALGVDTQYF. The part of the CDR3 DNA that was read is TGTGCTAGCAGCCGCGACGCCCTGGGCGTAGATACG.

There are many counts of this clone. Coverage ceases 3 residues before the CDR3 finishes, and the germline J gene fills in the end. V gene TRBV18 combines with J gene TRBJ2-7; the match to TRBD2 covers 10 bases. This CDR3 has 15 amino acids. Germline V lookup: CDR1 KGHSH, CDR2 LQKENI. After removal of 8 bases from V and 4 bases from J, the junction contained 11 bases not matched to a gene. CDR3 DNA (partial): TGTGCCAGCCTCCGGGGAACTAGCGGGACTTACGAG. Encoded protein: CASLRGTSGTYE. From start to end, the CDR3 is CASLRGTSGTYEQYF.

This clone has at least ten counts. From the germline J gene comes the end of the CDR3, since the read stops 3 residues before it. The chain carries TRBV20-1 and TRBJ1-4; possibly TRBD1 for D (5 bases). CDR1 and CDR2 (germline): DFQATT, SNEGSKA (reference sequence). Trimming pared 6 bases from V and 5 bases from J, leaving 16 bases between. The CDR3 consists of 14 residues. CDR3 loop: CSAHLQGLNEKLFF. Incomplete CDR3 DNA: TGCAGTGCCCATCTGCAGGGTCTGAATGAAAAA.

This clone was detected ten times or more. The read comes to an end 3 residues before the CDR3 does, leaving the germline J gene to fill in the end. The J gene is TRBJ2-7, the V gene TRBV2, with 7 bases that match TRBD2. Germline values: CDR1 SNHLY, CDR2 FYNNEI. The junction had 3 bases not matched to a gene; V was cut back by 8 bases and J by 2 bases. The CDR3 is made up of 12 amino acids. The CDR3 is CASQRGPYEQYF. The covered CDR3 bases are TGTGCCAGCCAGCGGGGACCCTACGAG.

At least ten counts were recorded for this clone. The CDR3 here is CASSLGRGNTEAFF. The sequenced part of the CDR3 DNA is TGTGCCAGCAGCTTGGGCAGGGGAAACACTGAA. The V gene is TRBV13, the J gene TRBJ1-1, with D perhaps matching TRBD1 (6 bases). The read terminates 3 residues before the CDR3 end, so the remaining end is supplied by the germline J gene. This CDR3 has 14 residues. CDR1 PRHDT and CDR2 FYEKMQ come from the germline V gene (reference sequence). Trimming left V 3 bases short and J 2 bases short, with 10 bases between.